The source of this T cell receptor beta chain is a study of shared clonotypes between healthy human individuals. Study overall: Donors consisted of two women and three men between 18 and 49.

Trimming at V came to 7 bases and at J to 7 bases, leaving 15 bases not matched to a gene. CDR1 is LNHDA and CDR2 is SQIVND in the germline V gene (reference sequence). The CDR3 has 17 amino acids. Method: immunoSEQ multiplex PCR; TCRdb's copy keeps in-frame clones and lacks some. The data show fewer than 1.8 million clones, roughly 98.5% seen once. Regarding the study as a whole: Relative to their counterparts shared across all four donors, non-shared clonotypes exhibited diminished generation probabilities. Some naive CD4 clonotypes, around 4.7%, turned up in common across several donors.

The split of CD4+ cells yielded CD45RA+ naive and CD45RA-negative memory subsets. As concerns this clone: The antigen is unknown.

This clonotype originated in a man younger than 40 in good health. Source material: naive CD4+ T cells sorted from blood. The subset denotes: CD45RA+ positively selected. The chain has TRBV19 and TRBJ1-4; 10 positions match TRBD1. The CDR3 spells CASTTGGALNRGEKLFF. The CDR3 nucleotides read TGTGCCAGTACGACAGGGGGCGCGTTGAATCGTGGTGAAAAACTGTTTTTT. Using reference TRBV19 and TRBJ1-4 for the parts outside the CDR3, the full variable domain is DGGITQSPKYLFRKEGQNVTLSCEQNLNHDAMYWYRQDPGQGLRLIYYSQIVNDFQKGDIAEGYSVSREKKESFPLTVTSAQKNPTAFYLCASTTGGALNRGEKLFFGSGTQLSVL.